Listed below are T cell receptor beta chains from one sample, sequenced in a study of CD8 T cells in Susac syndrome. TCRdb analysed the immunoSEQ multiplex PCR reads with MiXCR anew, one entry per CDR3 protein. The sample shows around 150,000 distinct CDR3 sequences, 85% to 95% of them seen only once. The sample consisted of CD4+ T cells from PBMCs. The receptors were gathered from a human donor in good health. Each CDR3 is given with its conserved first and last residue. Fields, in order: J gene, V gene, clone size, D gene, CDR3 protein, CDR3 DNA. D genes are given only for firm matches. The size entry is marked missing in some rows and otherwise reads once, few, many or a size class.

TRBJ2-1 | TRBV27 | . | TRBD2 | CASSLWGGGAYNEQFF | TGTGCCAGCAGTTTATGGGGCGGGGGGGCCTACAATGAGCAGTTCTTC
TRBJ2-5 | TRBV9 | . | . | CASSVNRLGTQYF | TGTGCCAGCAGCGTAAACCGTTTGGGGACCCAGTACTTC
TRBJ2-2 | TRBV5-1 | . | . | CASSLRGGPNTGELFF | TGCGCCAGCAGCTTGCGCGGGGGCCCCAACACCGGGGAGCTGTTTTTT
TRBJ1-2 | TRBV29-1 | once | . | CSVGSPRGLDYGYTF | TGCAGCGTCGGGAGTCCCAGGGGATTGGACTATGGCTACACCTTC
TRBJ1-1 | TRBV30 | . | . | CALRGAGMNTEAFF | TGTGCCCTCCGGGGGGCGGGGATGAACACTGAAGCTTTCTTT
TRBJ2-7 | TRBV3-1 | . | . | CASSLTASSYEQYF | TGTGCCAGCAGCTTGACTGCGAGCTCCTACGAGCAGTACTTC
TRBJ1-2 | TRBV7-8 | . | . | CASRGRNYGYTF | TGTGCCAGCAGGGGACGGAACTATGGCTACACCTTC
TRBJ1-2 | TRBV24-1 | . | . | CATSDGHYGYTF | TGTGCCACCAGTGATGGGCACTATGGCTACACCTTC
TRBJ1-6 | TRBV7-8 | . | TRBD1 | CASSLTGGQRLGSPLHF | TGTGCCAGCAGCTTGACAGGGGGCCAACGGTTAGGATCACCCCTCCACTTT
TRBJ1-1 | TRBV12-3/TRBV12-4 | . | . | CASSLTSGYDTEAFF | TGTGCCAGCAGTTTAACGAGCGGCTACGACACTGAAGCTTTCTTT
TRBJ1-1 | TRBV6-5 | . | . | CASSYRDTVNTEAFF | TGTGCCAGCAGTTACAGGGACACGGTGAACACTGAAGCTTTCTTT
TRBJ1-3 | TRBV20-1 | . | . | CSATRGGTLGNTIYF | TGCAGTGCTACCAGAGGCGGGACATTAGGAAACACCATATATTTT
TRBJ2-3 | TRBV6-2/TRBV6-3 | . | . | CASRRVLLVDTQYF | TGTGCCAGCAGGAGGGTCCTCCTGGTGGATACGCAGTATTTT
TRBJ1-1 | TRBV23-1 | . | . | CASSRFRGSVTEAFF | TGCGCCAGCAGTCGGTTTAGGGGTTCGGTTACAGAAGCTTTCTTT
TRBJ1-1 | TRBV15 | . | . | CATSRDIGMNTEAFF | TGTGCCACCAGCAGAGATATCGGAATGAACACTGAAGCTTTCTTT
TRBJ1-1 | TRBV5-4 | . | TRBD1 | CASSLGQDREAFF | TGTGCCAGCAGCTTGGGCCAGGACAGGGAAGCTTTCTTT
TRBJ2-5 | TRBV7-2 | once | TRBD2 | CASSARTSGAETQYF | TGTGCCAGCAGCGCAAGGACTAGCGGAGCAGAGACCCAGTACTTC
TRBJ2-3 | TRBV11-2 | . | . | CASSLDSVYTQYF | TGTGCCAGCAGCTTAGACTCCGTTTATACGCAGTATTTT
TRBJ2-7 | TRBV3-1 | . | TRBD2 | CASSPSGGPPYEQYF | TGTGCCAGCAGCCCCAGCGGGGGCCCTCCCTACGAGCAGTACTTC
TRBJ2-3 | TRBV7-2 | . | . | CASSLEVGADTQYF | TGTGCCAGCAGCTTAGAGGTGGGGGCAGATACGCAGTATTTT
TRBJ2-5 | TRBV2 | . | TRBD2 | CASRGGLAGDETQYF | TGTGCCAGCAGAGGGGGACTAGCGGGGGACGAGACCCAGTACTTC
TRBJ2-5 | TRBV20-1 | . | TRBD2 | CSASGGLAPKTQYF | TGCAGTGCTAGTGGGGGACTAGCGCCTAAGACCCAGTACTTC
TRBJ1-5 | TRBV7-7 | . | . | CASSLGRLEDNQPQHF | TGTGCCAGCAGCCTAGGCCGGCTTGAGGACAATCAGCCCCAGCATTTT
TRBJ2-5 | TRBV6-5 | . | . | CASSYSNQAALRETQYF | TGTGCCAGCAGTTACTCGAATCAGGCGGCCCTACGGGAGACCCAGTACTTC